This T cell receptor beta chain emerged from a study of blood T cell repertoires in COVID-19. Study overall: Nucleic acid was either cDNA or gDNA, and it came from T cells, B-cell-depleted T cells, or PBMCs.

Here immunoSEQ multiplex PCR was the method, and the copy in TCRdb shows in-frame clones only, minus some. The sample contains some 300,000 clones, around 90% of which appear only once. V shed 4 bases and J shed 3 bases, with 10 bases lying between them. CDR1 MNHEY and CDR2 SVGEGT come from the germline V gene. CDR3 size: 14 residues. Sequenced: peripheral blood. The sequence came from a man younger than 35 with active or convalescent COVID-19. The J gene is TRBJ1-5, the V gene TRBV6-2 or TRBV6-3; no clear D gene. The CDR3 is CASSFGSNNQPQHF. CDR3 in DNA: TGTGCCAGCAGTTTCGGTAGTAACAATCAGCCCCAGCATTTT.